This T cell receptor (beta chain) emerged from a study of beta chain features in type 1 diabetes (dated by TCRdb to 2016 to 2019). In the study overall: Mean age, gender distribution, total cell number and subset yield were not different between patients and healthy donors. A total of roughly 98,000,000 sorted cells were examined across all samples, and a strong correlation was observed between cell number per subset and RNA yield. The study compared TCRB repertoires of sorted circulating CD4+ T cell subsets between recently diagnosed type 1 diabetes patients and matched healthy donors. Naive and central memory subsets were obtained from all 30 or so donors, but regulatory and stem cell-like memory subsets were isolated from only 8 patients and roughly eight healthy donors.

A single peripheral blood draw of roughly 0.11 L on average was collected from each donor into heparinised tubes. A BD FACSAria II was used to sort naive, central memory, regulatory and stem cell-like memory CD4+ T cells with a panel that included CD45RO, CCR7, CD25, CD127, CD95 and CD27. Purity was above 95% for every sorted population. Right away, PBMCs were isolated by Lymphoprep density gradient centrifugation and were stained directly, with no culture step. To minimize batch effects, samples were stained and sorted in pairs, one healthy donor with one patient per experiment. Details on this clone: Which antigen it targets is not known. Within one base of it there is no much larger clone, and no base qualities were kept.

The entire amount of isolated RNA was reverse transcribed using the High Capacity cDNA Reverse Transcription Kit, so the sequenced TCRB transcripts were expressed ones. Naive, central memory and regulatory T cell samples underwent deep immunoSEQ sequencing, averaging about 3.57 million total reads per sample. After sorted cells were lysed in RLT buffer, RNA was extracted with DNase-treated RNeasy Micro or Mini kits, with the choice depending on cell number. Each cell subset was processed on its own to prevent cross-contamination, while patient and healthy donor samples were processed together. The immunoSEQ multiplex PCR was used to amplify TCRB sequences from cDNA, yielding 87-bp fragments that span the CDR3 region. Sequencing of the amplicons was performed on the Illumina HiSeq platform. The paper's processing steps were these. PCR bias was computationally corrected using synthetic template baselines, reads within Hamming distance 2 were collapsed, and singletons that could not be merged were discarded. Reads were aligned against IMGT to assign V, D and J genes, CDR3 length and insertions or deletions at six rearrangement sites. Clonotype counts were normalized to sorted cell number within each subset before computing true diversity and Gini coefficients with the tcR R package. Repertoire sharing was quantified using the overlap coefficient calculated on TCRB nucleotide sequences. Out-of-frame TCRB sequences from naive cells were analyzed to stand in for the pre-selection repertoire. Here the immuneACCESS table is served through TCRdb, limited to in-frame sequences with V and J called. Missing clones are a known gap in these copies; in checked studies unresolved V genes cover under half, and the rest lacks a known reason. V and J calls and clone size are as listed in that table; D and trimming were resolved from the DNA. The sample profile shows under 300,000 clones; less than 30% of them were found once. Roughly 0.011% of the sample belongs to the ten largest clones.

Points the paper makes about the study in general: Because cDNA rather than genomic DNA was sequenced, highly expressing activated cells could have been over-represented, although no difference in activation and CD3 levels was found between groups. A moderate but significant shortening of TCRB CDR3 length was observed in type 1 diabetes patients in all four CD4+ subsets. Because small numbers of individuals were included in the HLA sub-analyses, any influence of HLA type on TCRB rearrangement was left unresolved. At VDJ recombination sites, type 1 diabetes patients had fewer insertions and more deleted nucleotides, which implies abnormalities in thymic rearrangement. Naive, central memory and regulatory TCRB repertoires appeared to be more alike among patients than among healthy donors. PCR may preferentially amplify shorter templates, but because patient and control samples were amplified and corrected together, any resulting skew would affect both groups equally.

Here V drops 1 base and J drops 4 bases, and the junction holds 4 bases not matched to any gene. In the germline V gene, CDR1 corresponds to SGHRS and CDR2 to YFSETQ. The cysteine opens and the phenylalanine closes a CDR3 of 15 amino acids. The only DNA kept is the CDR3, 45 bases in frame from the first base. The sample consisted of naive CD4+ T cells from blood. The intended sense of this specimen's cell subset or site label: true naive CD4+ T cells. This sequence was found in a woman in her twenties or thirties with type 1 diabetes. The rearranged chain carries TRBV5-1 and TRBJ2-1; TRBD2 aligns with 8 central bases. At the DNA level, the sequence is TGCGCCAGCAGCTTGACTAGCGGAACTTACAATGAGCAGTTCTTC. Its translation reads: CASSLTSGTYNEQFF.